This T cell receptor beta chain was obtained from a study of OX40 agonist ivuxolimab in advanced cancers. Whole-study context: Partial responses were seen in three patients, one with hepatocellular carcinoma and two with cutaneous melanoma.

Concerning this clone itself: The antigen remains undetermined.

Only in-frame clones appear in the TCRdb table, and some are missing; sequencing was by immunoSEQ multiplex PCR. The table has around 13,000 clones, more than 65% seen once; the top ten hold around 45%. The study, taken as a whole, reports: More expanded clones were found, on average, in CD8+ than in CD4+ T cells.

The V gene's germline CDR1 is LGHNA and CDR2 YSLEER. V lost 3 bases, J lost 2 bases, and 4 bases stayed unmatched. The CDR3 has 15 amino acids. This chain uses TRBV4-3 with TRBJ1-1; 9 nucleotides match TRBD1. The specimen comprised CD4+ or CD8+ T cells sorted from blood, sampled in a trial of the OX40 agonist ivuxolimab. The clonotype was recovered from an adult with an advanced solid tumor such as melanoma, head and neck, liver or kidney cancer. The chain's CDR3 is CASSQRDRANTEAFF. CDR3 bases: TGCGCCAGCAGCCAGCGGGACAGGGCTAACACTGAAGCTTTCTTT.